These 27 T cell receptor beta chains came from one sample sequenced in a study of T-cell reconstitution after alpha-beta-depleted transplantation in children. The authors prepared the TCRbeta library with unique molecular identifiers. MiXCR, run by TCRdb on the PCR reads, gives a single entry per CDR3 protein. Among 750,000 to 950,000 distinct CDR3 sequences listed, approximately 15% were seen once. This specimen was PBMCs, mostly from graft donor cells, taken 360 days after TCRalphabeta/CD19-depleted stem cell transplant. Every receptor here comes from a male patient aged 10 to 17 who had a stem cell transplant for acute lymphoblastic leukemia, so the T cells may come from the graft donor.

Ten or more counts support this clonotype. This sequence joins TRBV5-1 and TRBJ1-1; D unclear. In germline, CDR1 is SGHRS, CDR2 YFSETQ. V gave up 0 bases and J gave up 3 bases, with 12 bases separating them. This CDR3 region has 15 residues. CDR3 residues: CASSLEPRPDTEAFF. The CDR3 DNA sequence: TGCGCCAGCAGCTTGGAACCCCGGCCGGACACTGAAGCTTTCTTT.

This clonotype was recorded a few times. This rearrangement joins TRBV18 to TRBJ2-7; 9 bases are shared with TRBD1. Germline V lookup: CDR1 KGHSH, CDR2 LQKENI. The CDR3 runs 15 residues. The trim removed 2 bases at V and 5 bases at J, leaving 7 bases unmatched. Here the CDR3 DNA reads TGTGCCAGCTCACCAGGACAGGGGCAATACAACGAGCAGTACTTC. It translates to CASSPGQGQYNEQYF.

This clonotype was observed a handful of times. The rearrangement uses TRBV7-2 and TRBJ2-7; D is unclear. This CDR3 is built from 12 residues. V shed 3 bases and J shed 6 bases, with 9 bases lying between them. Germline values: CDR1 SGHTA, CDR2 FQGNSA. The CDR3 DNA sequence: TGTGCCAGCAGCTTCCCACCCACCGAGCAGTACTTC. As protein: CASSFPPTEQYF. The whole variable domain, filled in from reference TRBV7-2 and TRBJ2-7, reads GAGVSQSPSNKVTEKGKDVELRCDPISGHTALYWYRQSLGQGLEFLIYFQGNSAPDKSGLPSDRFSAERTGGSVSTLTIQRTQQEDSAVYLCASSFPPTEQYFGPGTRLTVT.

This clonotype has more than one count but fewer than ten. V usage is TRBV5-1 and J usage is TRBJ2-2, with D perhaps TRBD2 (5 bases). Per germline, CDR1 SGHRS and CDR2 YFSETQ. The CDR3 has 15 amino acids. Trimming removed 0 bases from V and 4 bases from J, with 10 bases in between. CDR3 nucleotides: TGCGCCAGCAGCTTGGTCGGGATGGGCACCGGGGAGCTGTTTTTT. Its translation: CASSLVGMGTGELFF. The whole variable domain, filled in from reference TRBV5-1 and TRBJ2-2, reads KAGVTQTPRYLIKTRGQQVTLSCSPISGHRSVSWYQQTPGQGLQFLFEYFSETQRNKGNFPGRFSGRQFSNSRSEMNVSTLELGDSALYLCASSLVGMGTGELFFGEGSRLTVL.

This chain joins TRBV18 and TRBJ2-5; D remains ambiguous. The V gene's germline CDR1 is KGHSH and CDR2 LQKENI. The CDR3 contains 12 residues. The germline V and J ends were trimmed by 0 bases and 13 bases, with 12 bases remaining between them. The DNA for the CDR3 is TGTGCCAGCTCACCACCTGTAACTTCACTGTACTTC. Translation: CASSPPVTSLYF.

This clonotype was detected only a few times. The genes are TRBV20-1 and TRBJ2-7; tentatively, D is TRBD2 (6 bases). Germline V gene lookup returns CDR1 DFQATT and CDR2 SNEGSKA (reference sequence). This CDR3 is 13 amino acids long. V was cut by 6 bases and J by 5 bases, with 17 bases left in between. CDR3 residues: CSAPRPGGNEQYF. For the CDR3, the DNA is TGCAGTGCCCCACGACCTGGAGGGAACGAGCAGTACTTC.

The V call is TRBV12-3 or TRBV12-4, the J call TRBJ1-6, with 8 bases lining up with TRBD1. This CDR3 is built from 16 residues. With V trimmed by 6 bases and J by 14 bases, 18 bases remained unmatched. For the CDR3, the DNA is TGTGCCAGCAGACTAACGGGACAGGATCCGATCGGGTCCCTCCACTTT. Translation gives CASRLTGQDPIGSLHF.

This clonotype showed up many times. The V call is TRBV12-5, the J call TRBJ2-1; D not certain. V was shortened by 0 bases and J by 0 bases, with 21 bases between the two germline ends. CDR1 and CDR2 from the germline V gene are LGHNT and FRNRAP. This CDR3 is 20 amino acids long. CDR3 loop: CASGLVSLGEYTRSYNEQFF. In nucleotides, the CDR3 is TGTGCTAGTGGTTTGGTGTCCCTTGGCGAGTATACCCGCTCCTACAATGAGCAGTTCTTC. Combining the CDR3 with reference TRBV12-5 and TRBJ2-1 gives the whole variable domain DARVTQTPRHKVTEMGQEVTMRCQPILGHNTVFWYRQTMMQGLELLAYFRNRAPLDDSGMPKDRFSAEMPDATLATLKIQPSEPRDSAVYFCASGLVSLGEYTRSYNEQFFGPGTRLTVL.

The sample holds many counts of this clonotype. CDR3 coding DNA: TGCGCCAGCAGAACTGAGGGGGGACTAGCGACCGATGAGCAGTTCTTC. It yields the protein CASRTEGGLATDEQFF. This chain uses TRBV5-1 with TRBJ2-1; 10 positions agree with TRBD2. J gave up 8 bases and V 5 bases, and 13 bases lay outside the gene matches. Germline CDR1 is SGHRS and CDR2 is YFSETQ. The CDR3 extends over 16 amino acids.

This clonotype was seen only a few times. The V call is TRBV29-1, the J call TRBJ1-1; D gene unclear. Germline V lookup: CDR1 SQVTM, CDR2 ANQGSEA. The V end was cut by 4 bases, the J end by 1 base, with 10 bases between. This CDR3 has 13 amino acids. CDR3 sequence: CSVVGPTNTEAFF. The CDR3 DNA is TGCAGCGTTGTAGGGCCCACGAACACTGAAGCTTTCTTT.

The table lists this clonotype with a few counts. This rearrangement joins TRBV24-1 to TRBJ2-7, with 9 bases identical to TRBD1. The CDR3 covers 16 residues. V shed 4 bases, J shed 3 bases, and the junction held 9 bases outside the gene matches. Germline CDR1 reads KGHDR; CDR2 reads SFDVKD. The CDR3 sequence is CATSDTTGGWIYEQYF. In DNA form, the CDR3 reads TGTGCCACCAGTGACACAACAGGGGGCTGGATCTACGAGCAGTACTTC.

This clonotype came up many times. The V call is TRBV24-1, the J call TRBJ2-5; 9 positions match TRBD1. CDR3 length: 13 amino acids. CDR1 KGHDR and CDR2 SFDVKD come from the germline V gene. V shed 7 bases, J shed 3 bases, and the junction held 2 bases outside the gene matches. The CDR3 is CATSGQGKETQYF. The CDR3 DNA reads TGTGCCACCAGCGGACAGGGGAAAGAGACCCAGTACTTC.

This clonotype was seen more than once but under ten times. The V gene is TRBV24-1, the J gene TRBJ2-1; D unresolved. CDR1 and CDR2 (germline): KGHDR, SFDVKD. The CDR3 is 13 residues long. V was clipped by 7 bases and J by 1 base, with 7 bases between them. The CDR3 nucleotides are TGTGCCACCAGGGCCAGATCCTACAATGAGCAGTTCTTC. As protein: CATRARSYNEQFF.

The CDR3 bases are TGTGCCTCACGGCGGGCTAGCGGAGCCTACGAGCAGTACTTC. It translates to CASRRASGAYEQYF. The rearrangement joins TRBV7-2 to TRBJ2-7; 7 bases map to TRBD2. Germline values: CDR1 SGHTA, CDR2 FQGNSA. Trimming cost V 11 bases and J 2 bases; bases outside gene matches: 12. The CDR3 loop spans 14 amino acids.

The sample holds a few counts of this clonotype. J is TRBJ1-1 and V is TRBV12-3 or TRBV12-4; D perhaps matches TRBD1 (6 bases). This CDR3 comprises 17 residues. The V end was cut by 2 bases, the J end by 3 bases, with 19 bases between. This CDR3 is CASSLRGGGLRDTEAFF. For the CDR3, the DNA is TGTGCCAGCAGTTTAAGGGGAGGGGGATTGCGGGACACTGAAGCTTTCTTT.

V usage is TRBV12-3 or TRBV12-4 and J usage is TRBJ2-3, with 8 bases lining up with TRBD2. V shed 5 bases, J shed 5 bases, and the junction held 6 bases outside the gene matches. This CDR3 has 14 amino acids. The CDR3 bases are TGTGCCAGCAGTGACCCGCGGGAGGTAGATACGCAGTATTTT. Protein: CASSDPREVDTQYF.

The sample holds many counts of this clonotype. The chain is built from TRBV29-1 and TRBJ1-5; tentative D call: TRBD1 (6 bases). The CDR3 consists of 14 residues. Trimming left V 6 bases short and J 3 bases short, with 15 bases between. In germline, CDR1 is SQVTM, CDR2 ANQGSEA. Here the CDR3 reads CSVGKGHPNQPQHF. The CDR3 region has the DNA TGCAGCGTCGGGAAGGGACACCCCAATCAGCCCCAGCATTTT.

CDR3 in DNA: TGTGCCACCAGCAGAGGTGGGTTTACCTACGAGCAGTACTTC. Its translation is CATSRGGFTYEQYF. The chain recombines TRBV15 with TRBJ2-7, with no clear D. Germline CDR1 is LNHNV and CDR2 is YYDKDF (reference sequence). The CDR3 has 14 amino acids. The V end lost 1 base, the J end lost 2 bases, and 9 bases lay between the germline ends.

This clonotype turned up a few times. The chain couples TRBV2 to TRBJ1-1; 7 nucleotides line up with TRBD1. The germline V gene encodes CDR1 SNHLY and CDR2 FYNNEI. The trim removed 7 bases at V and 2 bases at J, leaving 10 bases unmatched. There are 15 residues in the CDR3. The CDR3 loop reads CASKEGALGNTEAFF. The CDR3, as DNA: TGTGCCAGCAAGGAGGGGGCGCTGGGAAACACTGAAGCTTTCTTT.

Written as DNA, the CDR3 is TGCAGCGTTTTAGAAGAGACCCAGTACTTC. As protein: CSVLEETQYF. The rearrangement uses TRBV29-1 and TRBJ2-5; D call uncertain. V was clipped by 5 bases and J by 3 bases, with 4 bases between them. The CDR3 is 10 residues long. From germline, CDR1 is SQVTM and CDR2 ANQGSEA.

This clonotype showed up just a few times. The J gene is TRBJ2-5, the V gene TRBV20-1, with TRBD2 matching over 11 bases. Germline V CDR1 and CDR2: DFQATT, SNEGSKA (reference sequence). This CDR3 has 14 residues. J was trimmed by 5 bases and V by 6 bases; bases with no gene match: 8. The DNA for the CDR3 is TGCAGTGCAACCTTAGCGGGAGGGCCGGAGACCCAGTACTTC. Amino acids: CSATLAGGPETQYF.

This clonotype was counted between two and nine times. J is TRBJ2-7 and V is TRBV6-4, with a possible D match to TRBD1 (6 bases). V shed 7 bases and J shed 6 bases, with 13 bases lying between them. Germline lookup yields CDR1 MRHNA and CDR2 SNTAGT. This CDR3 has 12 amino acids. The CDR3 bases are TGTGCCAGCACCATCCAGGGGCCCGAGCAGTACTTC. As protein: CASTIQGPEQYF.

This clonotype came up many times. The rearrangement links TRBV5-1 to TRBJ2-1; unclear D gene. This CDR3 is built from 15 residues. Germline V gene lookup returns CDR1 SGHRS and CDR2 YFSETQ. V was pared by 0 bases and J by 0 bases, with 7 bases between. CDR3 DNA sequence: TGCGCCAGCAGCTTGGAGGGTTACTCCTACAATGAGCAGTTCTTC. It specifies CASSLEGYSYNEQFF.

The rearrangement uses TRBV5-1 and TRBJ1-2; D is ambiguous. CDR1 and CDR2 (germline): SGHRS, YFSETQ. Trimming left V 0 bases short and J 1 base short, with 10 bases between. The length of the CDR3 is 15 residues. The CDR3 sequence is CASSLAGPFNYGYTF. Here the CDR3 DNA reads TGCGCCAGCAGCTTGGCGGGTCCCTTTAACTATGGCTACACCTTC. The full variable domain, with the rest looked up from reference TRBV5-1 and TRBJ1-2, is KAGVTQTPRYLIKTRGQQVTLSCSPISGHRSVSWYQQTPGQGLQFLFEYFSETQRNKGNFPGRFSGRQFSNSRSEMNVSTLELGDSALYLCASSLAGPFNYGYTFGSGTRLTVV.

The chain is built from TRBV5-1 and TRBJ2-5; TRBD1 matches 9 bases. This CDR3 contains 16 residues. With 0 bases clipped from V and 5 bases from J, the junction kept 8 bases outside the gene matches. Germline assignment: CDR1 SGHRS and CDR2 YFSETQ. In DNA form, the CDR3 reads TGCGCCAGCAGCTTGGGGACAGGGGCGGCCTTGGAGACCCAGTACTTC. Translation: CASSLGTGAALETQYF.

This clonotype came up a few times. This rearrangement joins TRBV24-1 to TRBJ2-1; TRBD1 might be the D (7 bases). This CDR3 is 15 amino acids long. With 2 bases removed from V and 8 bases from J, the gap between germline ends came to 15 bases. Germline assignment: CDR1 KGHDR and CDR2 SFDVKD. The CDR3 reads CATSDSWTGGDEQFF. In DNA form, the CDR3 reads TGTGCCACCAGTGATTCCTGGACAGGAGGGGATGAGCAGTTCTTC.

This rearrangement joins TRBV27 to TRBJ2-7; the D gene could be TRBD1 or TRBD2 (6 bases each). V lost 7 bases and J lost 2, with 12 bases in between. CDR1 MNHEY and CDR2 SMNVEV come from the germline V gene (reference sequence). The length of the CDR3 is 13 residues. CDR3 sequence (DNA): TGTGCCAGCAAGGAGGGGGGAGCCTACGAGCAGTACTTC. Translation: CASKEGGAYEQYF.